Reported below is one T cell receptor (beta chain). Its antigen is still unknown. This record comes from a study of cytomegalovirus exposure and HLA in healthy donors. Overall study findings and caveats: In an earlier analysis, in approximately 630 donors, most V segments appeared productive either ~87% or ~30% of the time. Using a false discovery rate of 0.05, a later analysis showed that 15,000 to 20,000 TCR beta sequences were associated with HLA alleles. Across HLA loci, a later analysis found differing TCR association rates, with DRB1 most and HLA-C fewest. One later analysis reportedly identified an Asian-associated ancestry cluster that showed fewer N-insertions than the approximately 600-donor mean.

Amplification used 60 Vbeta primers and 13 Jbeta primers. This table comes from immunoSEQ multiplex PCR, and its TCRdb copy is limited to in-frame clones, with some not included. This table has about 120,000 clones, 65% to 80% appearing once. This CDR3 comprises 14 residues. Germline V gene data show CDR1 as KGHSH and CDR2 as LQKENI. Trimming cost V 3 bases and J 4 bases; bases outside gene matches: 6. V usage is TRBV18 and J usage is TRBJ2-7; 7 nucleotides match TRBD1. The clonotype was recovered from a young man in good health and CMV-seronegative. The sequencing input was PBMCs. In nucleotides, the CDR3 is TGTGCCAGCTCACCGGACAGGATGGCGTACGAGCAGTACTTC. This translates into CASSPDRMAYEQYF.